This T cell receptor (beta chain) was found in a study of CXCR3-negative and CXCR3-positive naive CD8 T cells. Study details: The study obtained some 150 million TRB reads, about 1.5 +/- 0.3 million per library.

Remarks on this clonotype: What it recognizes is unknown.

UMI-labeled TRB cDNA libraries were prepared by 5' RACE. TCRdb reprocessed the 5' RACE reads, with one entry per CDR3 protein and no DNA. Seen in this sample are about 56,000 distinct CDR3 sequences; the ten most common clones hold approximately 22%. CDR1 and CDR2 (germline): MNHNS, SASEGT. The CDR3 runs 13 residues. Study findings and constraints: Whereas memory cells differed, naive CXCR3-negative and CXCR3-positive cells shared similar TRBV-TRBJ usage.

The chain carries TRBV6-1 and TRBJ2-1; TCRdb indicates TRBD2, and absent DNA this call remains unverified. This receptor was identified in a human donor in good health. Some clones in this sample may be carry-over from other donors' samples. Sequencing used memory CD8+ T cells from blood. CDR3 residues: CASSAIGGNEQFF.